This is a list of T cell receptor beta chains from one sample in a study of control samples from healthy donors and cancer patients. Sequencing used immunoSEQ multiplex PCR; TCRdb keeps in-frame clones, though not all of them. The repertoire holds some 95,000 clones, about 79% seen once, with about 10% in the top ten. The sample consisted of blood. Receptors originate from a woman in her twenties or thirties in good health. CDR3s include the opening cysteine and the closing phenylalanine or tryptophan. A D gene is named only where the DNA matches it firmly. Clone size, where shown, is once, few, many, or a class for clones that have expanded.

abundance: .; j_gene: TRBJ2-5; v_gene: TRBV6-1; d_gene: .; CDR3nt: TGTGCCAGCAGTGAAGACGGCAGGGAAGAGACCCAGTACTTC; CDR3aa: CASSEDGREETQYF
abundance: .; j_gene: TRBJ1-1; v_gene: TRBV5-5; d_gene: .; CDR3nt: TGTGCCAGCAGTAAAGGAGCGAACACTGAAGCTTTCTTT; CDR3aa: CASSKGANTEAFF
abundance: once; j_gene: TRBJ2-3; v_gene: TRBV3-1/TRBV3-2; d_gene: .; CDR3nt: TGTGCCAGCAGCCAAGTAAGCACAGATACGCAGTATTTT; CDR3aa: CASSQVSTDTQYF
abundance: .; j_gene: TRBJ2-2; v_gene: TRBV7-2; d_gene: .; CDR3nt: TGTGCCAGCAGCTTAGCCGGGGGAGCGAACACCGGGGAGCTGTTTTTT; CDR3aa: CASSLAGGANTGELFF
abundance: .; j_gene: TRBJ1-1; v_gene: TRBV21-1; d_gene: .; CDR3nt: TGTGCCATCTCGGAGACTGAAGCTTTCTTT; CDR3aa: CAISETEAFF
abundance: .; j_gene: TRBJ1-5; v_gene: TRBV2; d_gene: .; CDR3nt: TGTGCCAGCAGTGAGGCGGGGCCCGGTGGGGGCACCAATCAGCCCCAGCATTTT; CDR3aa: CASSEAGPGGGTNQPQHF
abundance: .; j_gene: TRBJ1-2; v_gene: TRBV4-3; d_gene: .; CDR3nt: TGCGCCAGCAGCCAAGATCCCGCTGGGGCAGGGAACTATGGCTACACCTTC; CDR3aa: CASSQDPAGAGNYGYTF
abundance: .; j_gene: TRBJ2-2; v_gene: TRBV4-1; d_gene: TRBD1; CDR3nt: TGCGCCAGCAGCCGACTCACCGGGACAGGGGGCACGGACACCGGGGAGCTGTTTTTT; CDR3aa: CASSRLTGTGGTDTGELFF
abundance: .; j_gene: TRBJ2-3; v_gene: TRBV19; d_gene: TRBD2; CDR3nt: TGTGCCAGTTCACATTCGGGGGGTCGTTTAACAGATACGCAGTATTTT; CDR3aa: CASSHSGGRLTDTQYF
abundance: .; j_gene: TRBJ2-7; v_gene: TRBV30; d_gene: .; CDR3nt: TGTGCCTGGGGTAGACTCAGCTACGAGCAGTACTTC; CDR3aa: CAWGRLSYEQYF
abundance: .; j_gene: TRBJ2-7; v_gene: TRBV7-2; d_gene: .; CDR3nt: TGTGCCAGCAGCTTACGGAGGTTGATTATATCCTACGAGCAGTACTTC; CDR3aa: CASSLRRLIISYEQYF
abundance: once; j_gene: TRBJ1-2; v_gene: TRBV5-6; d_gene: TRBD1; CDR3nt: TGTGCCAGCAGAAAGACAGGGCACGGCTATGGCTACACCTTC; CDR3aa: CASRKTGHGYGYTF
abundance: few; j_gene: TRBJ2-7; v_gene: TRBV2; d_gene: TRBD2; CDR3nt: TGTGCCAGCAGCCCGGGACTAGCGACCCACGAGCAGTACTTC; CDR3aa: CASSPGLATHEQYF
abundance: .; j_gene: TRBJ1-4; v_gene: TRBV12-3/TRBV12-4; d_gene: .; CDR3nt: TGTGCCAGCAGTGCGCCCCCCGAAAAACTGTTTTTT; CDR3aa: CASSAPPEKLFF
abundance: .; j_gene: TRBJ1-2; v_gene: TRBV2; d_gene: .; CDR3nt: TGTGCCAGCACCCCTGGACAGCTCAGCTATGGCTACACCTTC; CDR3aa: CASTPGQLSYGYTF
abundance: .; j_gene: TRBJ2-1; v_gene: TRBV7-2; d_gene: .; CDR3nt: TGTGCCAGCAGCCCCCGGGGGGCGGGGGAGAGGGGGCAGTTCTTC; CDR3aa: CASSPRGAGERGQFF
abundance: .; j_gene: TRBJ2-7; v_gene: TRBV10-3; d_gene: .; CDR3nt: TGTGCCATCCGGGACATCTCCTACGAGCAGTACTTC; CDR3aa: CAIRDISYEQYF
abundance: few; j_gene: TRBJ2-7; v_gene: TRBV5-1; d_gene: .; CDR3nt: TGCGCCAGCAGCTTGGAGGCCAGTACGTACGAGCAGTACTTC; CDR3aa: CASSLEASTYEQYF
abundance: few; j_gene: TRBJ1-2; v_gene: TRBV18; d_gene: .; CDR3nt: TGTGCCAGCTCACCACCGCATCAACAGGGCTACACCTTC; CDR3aa: CASSPPHQQGYTF
abundance: .; j_gene: TRBJ2-3; v_gene: TRBV4-3; d_gene: TRBD2; CDR3nt: TGCGCCAGCAGCCAAGAAGGTAGCGGGGGGCCGTTCTTGGATACGCAGTATTTT; CDR3aa: CASSQEGSGGPFLDTQYF
abundance: .; j_gene: TRBJ2-1; v_gene: TRBV3-1/TRBV3-2; d_gene: TRBD2; CDR3nt: TGTGCCAGCAGCCCCCAAGCGGGGGGGTACAATGAGCAGTTCTTC; CDR3aa: CASSPQAGGYNEQFF
abundance: once; j_gene: TRBJ2-6; v_gene: TRBV15; d_gene: TRBD1; CDR3nt: TGTGCCACCAGCAGAGGTGAACAGGGGGCGCGCCGGGCCAACGTCCTGACTTTC; CDR3aa: CATSRGEQGARRANVLTF
abundance: few; j_gene: TRBJ1-2; v_gene: TRBV7-4; d_gene: .; CDR3nt: TGTGCCAGCAGCTTAAGTCGGACAGAGTCCTATGGCTACACCTTC; CDR3aa: CASSLSRTESYGYTF
abundance: once; j_gene: TRBJ2-5; v_gene: TRBV5-8; d_gene: TRBD1; CDR3nt: TGTGCCAGCAGCTTCCACAGGGGGCTAAGAGAGACCCAGTACTTC; CDR3aa: CASSFHRGLRETQYF
abundance: .; j_gene: TRBJ1-2; v_gene: TRBV6-5; d_gene: TRBD1; CDR3nt: TGTGCCAGCAGTTACTCGAGACGGACAGGGAACTATGGCTACACCTTC; CDR3aa: CASSYSRRTGNYGYTF
abundance: .; j_gene: TRBJ1-2; v_gene: TRBV2; d_gene: TRBD1; CDR3nt: TGTGCCAGCAGTCACGGACAGGAGATTGATGGCTACACCTTC; CDR3aa: CASSHGQEIDGYTF
abundance: .; j_gene: TRBJ2-3; v_gene: TRBV5-1; d_gene: .; CDR3nt: TGCGCCAGCAGCCCCTACCGGGAGACAGATACGCAGTATTTT; CDR3aa: CASSPYRETDTQYF
abundance: .; j_gene: TRBJ1-1; v_gene: TRBV5-1; d_gene: .; CDR3nt: TGCGCCAGCGGCCAGTCTTACTCGAACACTGAAGCTTTCTTT; CDR3aa: CASGQSYSNTEAFF
abundance: .; j_gene: TRBJ1-2; v_gene: TRBV12-3/TRBV12-4; d_gene: TRBD1; CDR3nt: TGTGCCAGCAGAACAGGGGATGGGGATGGCTACACCTTC; CDR3aa: CASRTGDGDGYTF
abundance: .; j_gene: TRBJ1-2; v_gene: TRBV19; d_gene: .; CDR3nt: TGTGCCAGTAGTACCCAGGAAACCCTAGGTCTGTCCTATGGCTACACCTTC; CDR3aa: CASSTQETLGLSYGYTF
abundance: .; j_gene: TRBJ2-7; v_gene: TRBV7-2; d_gene: .; CDR3nt: TGTGCCAGCAGCTTTGGGGAAGTCTACGAGCAGTACTTC; CDR3aa: CASSFGEVYEQYF